The entry below gives a single T cell receptor beta chain sequence along with its context. Method: immunoSEQ multiplex PCR; TCRdb's copy keeps in-frame clones and lacks some. This table holds 65,000 to 80,000 clones, approximately 96% found once. This sample was taken from a study of technical replicates of blood from a few donors. Germline V lookup: CDR1 MNHEY, CDR2 SVGAGI. V shed 2 bases and J shed 2 bases, with 10 bases lying between them. The CDR3 has 14 residues. This rearrangement joins TRBV6-5 to TRBJ2-7; D call uncertain. This receptor was identified in a human donor in good health. The material sequenced was T cells isolated from PBMCs. The CDR3 sequence: CASSYARFTYEQYF. CDR3 DNA: TGTGCCAGCAGTTACGCCCGGTTTACCTACGAGCAGTACTTC.